The sequence of this T cell receptor beta chain was determined in a study of shared clonotypes between healthy human individuals. Study as a whole: Donor ages ranged 18 to 49 years: a couple of women, a few men. Per-donor plates numbered three CD4 naive, three CD4 memory, two CD8 naive and one CD8 memory. Study results and limitations: Some naive CD4 clonotypes, around 5%, turned up in common across a handful of donors.

This clone was recorded only once. Its antigen is as yet unknown. The sample carries other DNA sequences with the same CDR3. Libraries were prepared by immunoSEQ multiplex PCR; TCRdb keeps only in-frame clonotypes and omits some of them. In the table there are about 690,000 clones, roughly 88% of which are singletons. The junction had 5 bases not matched to a gene; V was cut back by 5 bases and J by 3 bases. The CDR3 totals 14 residues. CDR1 SGHDT and CDR2 YYEEEE come from the germline V gene. This clonotype was sampled from a young man in good health. Some clones in this sample may be carry-over from other donors' samples. J is TRBJ2-7 and V is TRBV5-6; TRBD1 matches at 10 bases. Sequencing was carried out using memory CD8+ T cells from PBMCs. Subset specified: CD45RO+ cells pooled with CCR7-negative TemRA cells. DNA for the CDR3: TGTGCCAGCAGTCCCGGGACAGGGGTCTACGAGCAGTACTTC. Its protein product is CASSPGTGVYEQYF.